One sample yielded the 17 T cell receptor beta chains listed below, sequenced in a study of blood T cells in healthy people across ages (dated by TCRdb to between 2014 and 2016). The library relied on 5' RACE. For sequencing, an Illumina HiSeq 2500 was employed. A second PCR of 7 to 11 cycles was performed with a sample-barcoded 5' primer and a J-beta primer mix. TCRdb applied fastp at Q25 and MiXCR to the public reads, then kept only in-frame beta chains. Merged by CDR3 protein, the rows form single entries marked with the most common genes and DNA. This sample holds about 1.5 million distinct CDR3 sequences; about 42% were observed only once. The ten largest clonotypes hold 4% of the sample. Sequenced sample: blood. These receptors all come from a woman between 18 and 29 years old in good health.

Points on this clonotype: Given a much more abundant clone one base away, this may be a read error. This chain links TRBV29-1 with TRBJ2-1; 7 bases match TRBD1. The germline V gene has CDR1 SQVTM and CDR2 ANQGSEA. CDR3 size: 13 residues. V was pared by 7 bases and J by 5 bases, with 8 bases of the junction left unmatched. DNA of the CDR3: TGCAGCGCCGCGACAGGGAACGACAATGAGCAGTTCTTC. Translating it yields CSAATGNDNEQFF.

The V and J genes are TRBV4-2 and TRBJ2-1, with TRBD1 identical over 11 bases. The CDR3 consists of 16 residues. CDR1 is LGHNA, CDR2 YNFKEQ, per germline. The V gene end was trimmed by 0 bases and the J gene end by 9 bases; junction bases not matched to a gene: 7. This CDR3 is CASSQDIRTGGGEQFF. The CDR3 bases are TGTGCCAGCAGCCAAGATATCCGGACAGGGGGCGGTGAGCAGTTCTTC.

This clonotype was detected ten times or more. The chain employs TRBV2 and TRBJ1-5; D remains unclear. CDR3 size: 13 residues. Germline V lookup: CDR1 SNHLY, CDR2 FYNNEI. V gave up 4 bases and J gave up 7 bases, with 11 bases separating them. The CDR3 protein is CASSATGEQPQHF. The CDR3 DNA sequence: TGTGCCAGCAGTGCCACTGGAGAACAGCCCCAGCATTTT.

This chain uses TRBV20-1 with TRBJ2-7; 8 nucleotides match TRBD2. V dropped 0 bases and J dropped 5; count of bases not matched to a gene: 12. This CDR3 is 16 amino acids long. Per the germline V gene, CDR1 is DFQATT and CDR2 is SNEGSKA (reference sequence). The CDR3 spells CSAREKFGTSRHEQYF. Here the CDR3 DNA reads TGCAGTGCTAGAGAAAAGTTCGGGACTAGTCGCCACGAGCAGTACTTC.

This clonotype was counted a few times. J is TRBJ1-1 and V is TRBV4-2, with 7 bases that match TRBD1. V was clipped by 3 bases and J by 11 bases; unmatched bases: 15. Looked up from germline, CDR1 is LGHNA and CDR2 is YNFKEQ. This CDR3 contains 15 residues. CDR3 sequence (DNA): TGTGCCAGCAGCCAGAGCCAGGGGGGCGCGGATAGTGCTTTCTTT. Amino acids: CASSQSQGGADSAFF.

This clonotype was recorded a few times. This chain uses TRBV29-1 with TRBJ2-1, with TRBD2 matching over 10 bases. Germline V gene data show CDR1 as SQVTM and CDR2 as ANQGSEA. The CDR3 contains 16 residues. The ends lost 1 base at V and 3 bases at J; junction bases unmatched: 6. CDR3 nucleotide sequence: TGCAGCGTTGAAGGGGCTAGCGGGGGACACTACAATGAGCAGTTCTTC. The encoded protein is CSVEGASGGHYNEQFF.

There are many counts of this clonotype. This chain uses TRBV29-1 with TRBJ2-3; 11 nucleotides align to TRBD2. Germline trimming cut 4 bases from V and 0 bases from J; bases unmatched to any gene: 3. Germline CDR1 SQVTM, CDR2 ANQGSEA. This CDR3 has 15 amino acids. The CDR3 reads CSVVTSGSSTDTQYF. CDR3 nucleotides: TGCAGCGTTGTAACTAGCGGGAGTAGCACAGATACGCAGTATTTT.

The chain combines TRBV7-9 with TRBJ1-5; tentative D call: TRBD1 (6 bases). The V end was cut by 4 bases, the J end by 7 bases, with 14 bases between. CDR1 and CDR2 from the germline V gene are SEHNR and FQNEAQ (reference sequence). CDR3 length: 14 residues. CDR3 nucleotides: TGTGCCAGCAGCTCGGGGGCGGGGGGACAGCCCCAGCATTTT. Its translation: CASSSGAGGQPQHF.

J is TRBJ2-2 and V is TRBV27, with TRBD2 identical over 10 bases. Trimming cost V 5 bases and J 7 bases; bases outside gene matches: 10. CDR3 length equals 16 residues. CDR1 is MNHEY, CDR2 SMNVEV, per germline (reference sequence). The CDR3 bases are TGTGCCAGCAGTAACCTAGCGGGAGATTCCCTCGGGGAGCTGTTTTTT. Its protein is CASSNLAGDSLGELFF.

This clonotype showed up just a few times. The chain couples TRBV29-1 to TRBJ1-2; D remains unclear. The CDR3 runs 12 residues. Trimming removed 4 bases from V and 5 bases from J, with 11 bases in between. Germline V CDR1 and CDR2: SQVTM, ANQGSEA. CDR3 sequence: CSVGESTYGYTF. The CDR3 region has the DNA TGCAGCGTTGGTGAGAGCACATATGGCTACACCTTC.

The chain employs TRBV7-2 and TRBJ2-3, with D possibly TRBD2 on 7 matching bases. The V end lost 1 base, the J end lost 7 bases, and 24 bases lay between the germline ends. The CDR3 runs to 18 residues. Germline loops: CDR1 SGHTA, CDR2 FQGNSA. The CDR3 loop is CASSLEMAGAYPPYTQYF. The CDR3 nucleotides read TGTGCCAGCAGCTTAGAGATGGCGGGGGCCTACCCTCCTTATACGCAGTATTTT.

The chain carries TRBV24-1 and TRBJ2-1; D is perhaps TRBD1 or TRBD2 (6 bases each). Germline-derived CDR1 and CDR2 are KGHDR and SFDVKD. The CDR3 is 16 residues long. Trimming took off 0 bases at V and 1 base at J, with 9 bases between the two ends. This CDR3 reads CATSDLKGGSYNEQFF. In DNA form, the CDR3 reads TGTGCCACCAGTGATTTGAAGGGGGGTTCCTACAATGAGCAGTTCTTC.

The chain uses TRBV4-1 and TRBJ2-1, with 8 bases lining up with TRBD1. Germline CDR1 MGHRA, CDR2 YSYEKL. V lost 4 bases, J lost 5 bases, and 7 bases stayed unmatched. The CDR3 runs 15 residues. DNA of the CDR3: TGCGCCAGCAGCCGAATACCGGGACAGGACAATGAGCAGTTCTTC. This codes for CASSRIPGQDNEQFF.

DNA for the CDR3: TGTGCCAGCAGCTTAGTGGTAAATTCACCCCTCCACTTT. It is translated as CASSLVVNSPLHF. The rearrangement joins TRBV7-2 to TRBJ1-6; D is uncertain. Per germline, CDR1 SGHTA and CDR2 FQGNSA. The CDR3 spans 13 residues. Trimming stripped 1 base from V and 7 bases from J, with 5 bases between.

The genes are TRBV14 and TRBJ1-2; the D is unclear. The CDR3 runs to 13 residues. The V gene lost 3 bases and the J gene lost 3 bases, with 8 bases spanning the gap. Germline loops: CDR1 SGHDN, CDR2 FVKESK. CDR3 DNA: TGTGCCAGCAGCCATACGTCAGACTATGGCTACACCTTC. Protein product: CASSHTSDYGYTF.

On this clonotype itself: An end of the junction differs from the germline gene, which may be a read error. This chain connects TRBV27 to TRBJ2-6, with D perhaps given as TRBD1 or TRBD2 (5 bases each). From germline, CDR1 is MNHEY and CDR2 SMNVEV (reference sequence). There are 18 residues in the CDR3. The CDR3 loop reads CASSLGRGYESGANLLTF. The CDR3, as DNA: TGTGCCAGCAGTTTAGGCCGGGGATATGAGTCTGGGGCCAACCTCCTGACTTTC.

The rearrangement links TRBV20-1 to TRBJ2-7; TRBD2 matches at 11 bases. The DNA end favors TRBJ2-5, so the J call may be wrong. CDR1 and CDR2 from the germline V gene are DFQATT and SNEGSKA (reference sequence). The CDR3 covers 15 residues. CDR3 residues: CSATSIAGGRETQYF. DNA of the CDR3: TGCAGTGCAACTTCGATAGCGGGAGGGCGGGAGACCCAGTACTTC.